Following are 15 T cell receptor beta chains from one sample sequenced in a study of early T cells in non-severe SARS-CoV-2 infection. TCRdb recomputed calls from the 5' RACE reads with MiXCR, one row per CDR3 protein. The data contain tens of thousands of distinct CDR3 sequences, approximately 5.5% of them singletons. Sequenced: whole blood. Receptors were obtained from an adult who was a healthcare worker with PCR-confirmed SARS-CoV-2 infection or an uninfected control (not recorded which).

This clonotype was counted many times. The chain combines TRBV15 with TRBJ2-1; 11 bases are a match to TRBD1. In germline, CDR1 is LNHNV, CDR2 YYDKDF (reference sequence). J lost 10 bases, V lost 3 bases, and 2 bases had no gene match. The CDR3 is 13 amino acids. CDR3: CATSRDRGPEQFF. As DNA, the CDR3 is TGTGCCACCAGCAGGGACAGGGGGCCGGAGCAGTTCTTC.

In its sample, this clonotype was seen many times. CDR3: CASSSSDRGQFF. CDR3 coding DNA: TGTGCCAGCAGCTCATCGGACAGGGGGCAGTTCTTC. The chain uses TRBV7-8 and TRBJ2-1, with 9 bases identical to TRBD1. Losses at the gene ends were 4 bases for V and 12 bases for J; bases not matched to a gene: 4. The CDR3 is made up of 12 amino acids. Germline CDR1 is SGHVS and CDR2 is FQNEAQ.

This rearrangement joins TRBV6-2 or TRBV6-3 to TRBJ2-7, with unresolved D. V was trimmed by 2 bases and J by 2 bases, leaving 7 bases between them. There are 13 residues in the CDR3. CDR1 is MNHEY and CDR2 is SVGEGT in the germline V gene. CDR3 coding DNA: TGTGCCAGCAGTTACAGGGAAACCTACGAGCAGTACTTC. Protein product: CASSYRETYEQYF.

V and J are TRBV7-2 and TRBJ1-4, with a weak D call TRBD1 (6 bases). From germline, CDR1 is SGHTA and CDR2 FQGNSA. This CDR3 region has 15 residues. Trimming stripped 5 bases from V and 1 base from J, with 11 bases between. Written as DNA, the CDR3 is TGTGCCAGCAGCCGGCAGGGGATAACTAATGAAAAACTGTTTTTT. As protein: CASSRQGITNEKLFF. Variable domain in full (rest from reference TRBV7-2 and TRBJ1-4): GAGVSQSPSNKVTEKGKDVELRCDPISGHTALYWYRQSLGQGLEFLIYFQGNSAPDKSGLPSDRFSAERTGGSVSTLTIQRTQQEDSAVYLCASSRQGITNEKLFFGSGTQLSVL.

Comments on this clonotype: A much larger clone differs from this one at a single base, so this may be a read error. The conserved final phenylalanine or tryptophan is absent from the CDR3, which likely points to a read error. This sequence joins TRBV7-2 and TRBJ1-3, with a weak D call TRBD1 (5 bases). Germline V gene data show CDR1 as SGHTA and CDR2 as FQGNSA. The CDR3 runs to 16 residues. V lost 2 bases and J lost 0, with 11 bases in between. CDR3 in DNA: TGTGCCAGCAGCTTAAGGGGCAGGGACTCTGGAAACACCATATATCTT. This translates into CASSLRGRDSGNTIYL.

The sample holds a few counts of this clonotype. This sequence joins TRBV20-1 and TRBJ2-1; 7 nucleotides match TRBD2. Looked up from germline, CDR1 is DFQATT and CDR2 is SNEGSKA (reference sequence). The CDR3 sequence is 13 residues long. With 7 bases clipped from V and 6 bases from J, the junction kept 9 bases outside the gene matches. The CDR3 DNA follows: TGCAGTGTCCCCCCGGGACTACTCAATGAGCAGTTCTTC. Its protein is CSVPPGLLNEQFF.

The chain links TRBV18 to TRBJ1-6, with 7 positions matching TRBD1. J gave up 6 bases and V 3 bases, and 2 bases lay outside the gene matches. Per the germline V gene, CDR1 is KGHSH and CDR2 is LQKENI. CDR3 length equals 14 residues. The CDR3 nucleotides are TGTGCCAGCTCACCGGGACAGCTTAATTCACCCCTCCACTTT. Its translation: CASSPGQLNSPLHF.

This clonotype showed up just a few times. The chain couples TRBV18 to TRBJ1-5; D gene unclear. The V and J ends lost 3 bases and 5 bases respectively, with 8 bases between them. CDR3 length: 13 amino acids. CDR1 and CDR2 from the germline V gene are KGHSH and LQKENI. The CDR3 is CASSPVSDQPQHF. CDR3 nucleotide sequence: TGTGCCAGCTCACCCGTCAGCGATCAGCCCCAGCATTTT. Using reference TRBV18 and TRBJ1-5 for the parts outside the CDR3, the full variable domain is NAGVMQNPRHLVRRRGQEARLRCSPMKGHSHVYWYRQLPEEGLKFMVYLQKENIIDESGMPKERFSAEFPKEGPSILRIQQVVRGDSAAYFCASSPVSDQPQHFGDGTRLSIL.

There are many counts of this clonotype. The chain uses TRBV5-1 and TRBJ2-3; D is perhaps TRBD1 (6 bases). CDR1 is SGHRS and CDR2 is YFSETQ in the germline V gene. Deletions cut 2 bases from V and 6 bases from J, with 13 bases between. The CDR3 extends over 14 amino acids. This CDR3 is CASSFSGVTDTQYF. In DNA, the CDR3 is TGCGCCAGCAGCTTCTCAGGGGTTACGGATACGCAGTATTTT. Drawing the rest from reference TRBV5-1 and TRBJ2-3, the complete variable domain is KAGVTQTPRYLIKTRGQQVTLSCSPISGHRSVSWYQQTPGQGLQFLFEYFSETQRNKGNFPGRFSGRQFSNSRSEMNVSTLELGDSALYLCASSFSGVTDTQYFGPGTRLTVL.

Many counts were recorded for this clonotype. V and J are TRBV7-2 and TRBJ2-3; TRBD2 aligns across 7 bases. This CDR3 comprises 14 residues. CDR1 and CDR2 (germline): SGHTA, FQGNSA. The V and J ends lost 5 bases and 2 bases, in that order; junction bases with no gene match: 4. The CDR3 DNA reads as TGTGCCAGCAGCGAAGGACTAGTCACAGATACGCAGTATTTT. This sequence encodes CASSEGLVTDTQYF.

In this sample, this clonotype turned up a few times. The rearrangement joins TRBV14 to TRBJ1-3, with D perhaps TRBD1 (5 bases). The V and J ends lost 2 bases and 0 bases respectively, with 11 bases between them. Germline CDR1 and CDR2: SGHDN and FVKESK. There are 16 residues in the CDR3. In DNA form, the CDR3 reads TGTGCCAGCAGCCAATCAGGGACCAACTCTGGAAACACCATATATTTT. This sequence encodes CASSQSGTNSGNTIYF.

The table lists this clonotype with a few counts. The chain carries TRBV12-3 or TRBV12-4 and TRBJ1-4, with D tentatively TRBD1 (5 bases). Trimming removed 8 bases at V and 4 bases at J, with 14 bases between. The CDR3 has 14 residues. CDR3 protein: CASAPTGVNEKLFF. CDR3 bases: TGTGCCAGCGCACCCACGGGGGTTAATGAAAAACTGTTTTTT.

Ten or more counts support this clonotype. The chain employs TRBV7-6 and TRBJ2-6; 9 bases map to TRBD1. Per the germline V gene, CDR1 is SGHVS and CDR2 is FNYEAQ. V was pared by 5 bases and J by 0 bases, with 8 bases of the junction left unmatched. The length of the CDR3 is 18 residues. The CDR3 region has the DNA TGTGCCAGCAGCCTTACCGGGACAGGGCGCTCTGGGGCCAACGTCCTGACTTTC. It translates to CASSLTGTGRSGANVLTF. Full variable domain (rest looked up from reference TRBV7-6 and TRBJ2-6): GAGVSQSPRYKVTKRGQDVALRCDPISGHVSLYWYRQALGQGPEFLTYFNYEAQQDKSGLPNDRFSAERPEGSISTLTIQRTEQRDSAMYRCASSLTGTGRSGANVLTFGAGSRLTVL.

The sample holds a few counts of this clonotype. The chain combines TRBV9 with TRBJ2-1, with 13 bases aligning to TRBD2. Germline-derived CDR1 and CDR2 are SGDLS and YYNGEE. The V gene end was trimmed by 0 bases and the J gene end by 6 bases; junction bases not matched to a gene: 3. CDR3 length equals 16 residues. The DNA of the CDR3 is TGTGCCAGCAGCGTAGAACTAGCGGGAGGGCTCAATGAGCAGTTCTTC. Its translation: CASSVELAGGLNEQFF.

This clonotype was recorded at least ten times. The chain uses TRBV4-3 and TRBJ2-1; 13 bases map to TRBD2. In germline, CDR1 is LGHNA, CDR2 YSLEER. Trimming at V came to 0 bases and at J to 7 bases, leaving 3 bases not matched to a gene. CDR3 size: 16 residues. Here the CDR3 DNA reads TGCGCCAGCAGCCAAGAAGGACTAGCGGGAGTTAATGAGCAGTTCTTC. Translating it yields CASSQEGLAGVNEQFF.